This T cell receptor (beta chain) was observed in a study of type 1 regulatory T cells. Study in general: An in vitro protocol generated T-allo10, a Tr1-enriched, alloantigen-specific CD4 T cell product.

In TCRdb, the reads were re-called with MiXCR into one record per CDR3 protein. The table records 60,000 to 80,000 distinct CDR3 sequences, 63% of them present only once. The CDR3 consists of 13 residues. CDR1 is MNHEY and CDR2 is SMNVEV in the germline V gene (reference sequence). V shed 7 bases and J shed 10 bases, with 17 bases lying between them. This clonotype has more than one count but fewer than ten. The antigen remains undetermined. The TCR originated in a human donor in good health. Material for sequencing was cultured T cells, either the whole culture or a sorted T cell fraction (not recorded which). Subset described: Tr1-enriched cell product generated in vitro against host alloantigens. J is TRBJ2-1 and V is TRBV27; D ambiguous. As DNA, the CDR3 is TGTGCCAGCAAGGAAGACGCGTCATCCGAGCAGTTCTTC. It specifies CASKEDASSEQFF.